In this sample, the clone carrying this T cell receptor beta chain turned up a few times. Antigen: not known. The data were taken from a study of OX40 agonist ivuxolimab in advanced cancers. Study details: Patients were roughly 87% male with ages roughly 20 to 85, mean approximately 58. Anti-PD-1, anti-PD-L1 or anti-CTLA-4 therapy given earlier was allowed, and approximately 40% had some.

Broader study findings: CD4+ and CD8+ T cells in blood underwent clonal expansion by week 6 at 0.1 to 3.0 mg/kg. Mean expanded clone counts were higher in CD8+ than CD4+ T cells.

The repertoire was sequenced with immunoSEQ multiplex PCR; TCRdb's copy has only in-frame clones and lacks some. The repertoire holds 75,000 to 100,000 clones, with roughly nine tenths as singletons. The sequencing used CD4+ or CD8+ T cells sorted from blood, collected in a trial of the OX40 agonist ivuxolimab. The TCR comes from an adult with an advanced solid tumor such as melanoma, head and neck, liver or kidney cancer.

The CDR3 spells CASSLRTGDTEAFF. CDR3 sequence (DNA): TGTGCCAGCAGCCTTCGGACAGGGGACACTGAAGCTTTCTTT. The genes are TRBV7-2 and TRBJ1-1; 9 bases are shared with TRBD1. The CDR3 consists of 14 residues. Germline V CDR1 and CDR2: SGHTA, FQGNSA. The V and J ends lost 5 bases and 3 bases, in that order; junction bases with no gene match: 4.